Sequencing of this T cell receptor (beta chain) was carried out in a study of radiotherapy plus CTLA-4 blockade in lung cancer. For the study at large: Objective responses were recorded in about 18% of patients, with disease control recorded in 25% to 40%. The study, taken as a whole, reports: Researchers report tumor-derived TCR clones expanding in blood after radiotherapy plus ipilimumab.

Patients had chemo-refractory metastatic non-small-cell lung cancer and received focal radiation plus CTLA-4 blockade that used ipilimumab. Method: immunoSEQ multiplex PCR; TCRdb's copy keeps in-frame clones and lacks some. The sample lists around 56,000 clones; around 80% were seen once. As concerns this clone: What it binds is not known.

The source was peripheral blood, collected from a patient treated with radiotherapy plus ipilimumab. The receptor comes from a human donor with non-small cell lung cancer who had a complete response to radiotherapy plus ipilimumab.

The CDR3 protein is CASSLAGQGASYGYTF. The CDR3 nucleotides are TGTGCCAGCAGCTTAGCAGGACAGGGGGCGTCTTATGGCTACACCTTC. The chain joins TRBV7-8 to TRBJ1-2, with TRBD1 matching over 11 bases. The V gene's germline CDR1 is SGHVS and CDR2 FQNEAQ. CDR3 length: 16 amino acids. Losses at the gene ends were 0 bases for V and 5 bases for J; bases not matched to a gene: 5.